A single T cell receptor (beta chain) is shown here with its context. The antigen remains unidentified. With V trimmed by 1 base and J by 7 bases, 0 bases remained unmatched. Germline values: CDR1 SEHNR, CDR2 FQNEAQ (reference sequence). The CDR3 length is 14 residues. This sample was taken from a study of T cell responses to AZD1222 COVID-19 vaccine. Whole-study findings and limits: Mostly white British, mostly female donors; authors suggested clonal diversity may be underestimated. Recipients of two AZD1222 doses showed rising Spike-specific TCR breadth and depth. Of the AZD1222 recipients, only five to seven were seropositive at baseline.

Sequencing was performed with immunoSEQ multiplex PCR; in TCRdb, only in-frame clones are kept and a portion is missing. This sample has approximately 85,000 clones, with approximately 86% found just once. The chain links TRBV7-9 to TRBJ1-4; 10 bases are a match to TRBD1. The specimen was peripheral blood, collected on day 0 of AZD1222 vaccination. This clonotype was sampled from an adult in good health. The CDR3 DNA sequence: TGTGCCAGCAGCTTAGGACAGGGGGCTGAAAAACTGTTTTTT. It specifies CASSLGQGAEKLFF.